This entry lists 20 T cell receptor beta chains sequenced from one sample in a study of shared clonotypes between healthy human individuals. Data came from immunoSEQ multiplex PCR; TCRdb stores just in-frame clones and leaves some out. This sample carries about 2.1 million clones, around 95% of them seen once, and the ten largest clones take over 1.5%. The naive CD8 subset, CD45RO-negative cells positively selected for CCR7, excluded terminally differentiated effector memory CD45RA+ cells. Sequenced material: naive CD8+ T cells from PBMCs. The receptors come from a man between 18 and 35 years old in good health. Some clones in this sample may be carry-over from other donors' samples.

The rearrangement joins TRBV28 to TRBJ2-2; weak D call: TRBD2 (6 bases). Germline CDR1 is MDHEN and CDR2 is SYDVKM. V dropped 5 bases and J dropped 1 base, with 14 bases sitting between them. This CDR3 spans 16 amino acids. CDR3 loop: CASSPGAEVNTGELFF. In nucleotides, the CDR3 is TGTGCCAGCAGTCCGGGAGCGGAAGTGAACACCGGGGAGCTGTTTTTT.

This chain joins TRBV18 and TRBJ1-5; 12 bases are a match to TRBD1. There are 20 residues in the CDR3. From germline, CDR1 is KGHSH and CDR2 LQKENI. With V trimmed by 3 bases and J by 2 bases, 14 bases remained unmatched. The CDR3 DNA reads TGTGCCAGCTCACCGAATAAAGGGACAGGGGGCGGGATCGGCAATCAGCCCCAGCATTTT. Translated: CASSPNKGTGGGIGNQPQHF. The variable domain in full, with the rest retrieved from reference TRBV18 and TRBJ1-5, is NAGVMQNPRHLVRRRGQEARLRCSPMKGHSHVYWYRQLPEEGLKFMVYLQKENIIDESGMPKERFSAEFPKEGPSILRIQQVVRGDSAAYFCASSPNKGTGGGIGNQPQHFGDGTRLSIL.

This CDR3 reads CASSLVGTSVNTQYF. The CDR3 nucleotides read TGTGCCAGCAGCTTAGTAGGGACTAGCGTAAATACGCAGTATTTT. V is TRBV7-8 and J is TRBJ2-3, with 10 bases matching TRBD2. Trimming cost V 1 base and J 7 bases; bases outside gene matches: 5. The CDR3 is 15 amino acids. CDR1 is SGHVS and CDR2 is FQNEAQ in the germline V gene.

This clone was observed once. The rearrangement links TRBV9 to TRBJ2-3, with D possibly matching TRBD1 (7 bases). There are 16 residues in the CDR3. Trimming removed 0 bases at V and 2 bases at J, with 13 bases between. In germline, CDR1 is SGDLS, CDR2 YYNGEE. CDR3 sequence: CASSVVAGQNTDTQYF. In nucleotides, the CDR3 is TGTGCCAGCAGCGTAGTGGCGGGACAGAACACAGATACGCAGTATTTT. Combining the CDR3 with reference TRBV9 and TRBJ2-3 gives the whole variable domain DSGVTQTPKHLITATGQRVTLRCSPRSGDLSVYWYQQSLDQGLQFLIQYYNGEERAKGNILERFSAQQFPDLHSELNLSSLELGDSALYFCASSVVAGQNTDTQYFGPGTRLTVL.

The V gene is TRBV15, the J gene TRBJ2-7; 12 nucleotides line up with TRBD1. The CDR3 extends over 18 amino acids. Trimming removed 6 bases from V and 3 bases from J; junction bases left unmatched: 15. Germline-derived CDR1 and CDR2 are LNHNV and YYDKDF (reference sequence). CDR3 protein: CATSLKAPGQGAGYEQYF. CDR3 coding DNA: TGTGCCACCAGTTTAAAAGCCCCGGGACAGGGGGCTGGCTACGAGCAGTACTTC.

The rearrangement uses TRBV6-5 and TRBJ2-7; D perhaps matches TRBD1 (5 bases). CDR1 is MNHEY and CDR2 is SVGAGI in the germline V gene. This CDR3 spans 16 amino acids. The V end lost 0 bases, the J end lost 3 bases, and 15 bases lay between the germline ends. CDR3 amino acids: CASSYSSGSVLYEQYF. In nucleotides, the CDR3 is TGTGCCAGCAGTTACTCGTCAGGGTCTGTCCTCTACGAGCAGTACTTC.

The genes are TRBV19 and TRBJ2-7; 14 bases are a match to TRBD2. The V and J ends lost 5 bases and 0 bases, in that order; junction bases with no gene match: 6. Germline assignment: CDR1 LNHDA and CDR2 SQIVND (reference sequence). This CDR3 is built from 17 residues. Here the CDR3 reads CASSSRTSGRFSYEQYF. Here the CDR3 DNA reads TGTGCCAGTAGTTCCCGGACTAGCGGGAGGTTCTCCTACGAGCAGTACTTC. Full variable domain (outside the CDR3, taken from reference TRBV19 and TRBJ2-7): DGGITQSPKYLFRKEGQNVTLSCEQNLNHDAMYWYRQDPGQGLRLIYYSQIVNDFQKGDIAEGYSVSREKKESFPLTVTSAQKNPTAFYLCASSSRTSGRFSYEQYFGPGTRLTVT.

A remark on this clone: The identical CDR3 is also encoded by other nucleotide sequences in the sample. The chain couples TRBV7-9 to TRBJ2-2; 9 nucleotides match TRBD1. V shed 5 bases and J 1 base; nucleotides not matched to a gene: 5. Germline V lookup: CDR1 SEHNR, CDR2 FQNEAQ (reference sequence). The CDR3 extends over 16 amino acids. Here the CDR3 DNA reads TGTGCCAGCAGCCCGGGGACAGGGAGGAACACCGGGGAGCTGTTTTTT. Protein product: CASSPGTGRNTGELFF.

V usage is TRBV7-9 and J usage is TRBJ2-3; the match to TRBD2 covers 10 bases. The CDR3 spans 18 residues. CDR1 SEHNR and CDR2 FQNEAQ come from the germline V gene (reference sequence). With V trimmed by 0 bases and J by 0 bases, 6 bases remained unmatched. The CDR3 nucleotides are TGTGCCAGCAGCTTAGCACTAGCGGGACCCTCTAGCACAGATACGCAGTATTTT. Amino acids: CASSLALAGPSSTDTQYF.

The chain couples TRBV7-2 to TRBJ2-2; 12 positions match TRBD2. J was trimmed by 0 bases and V by 4 bases; bases with no gene match: 9. Germline-derived CDR1 and CDR2 are SGHTA and FQGNSA. The CDR3 loop spans 19 amino acids. The CDR3 protein is CASSSGLAGFLSNTGELFF. In DNA, the CDR3 is TGTGCCAGCAGCTCAGGACTAGCGGGATTCCTATCGAACACCGGGGAGCTGTTTTTT.

Turning to this clone: Other DNA sequences in the same sample also yield this CDR3. The chain uses TRBV30 and TRBJ1-5; the D gene is possibly TRBD1 (6 bases). Germline assignment: CDR1 GTSNPN and CDR2 SVGIG (reference sequence). Trimming left V 0 bases short and J 5 bases short, with 8 bases between. The CDR3 extends over 13 amino acids. CDR3 region: CAWSVGGDQPQHF. The CDR3 DNA is TGTGCCTGGAGTGTAGGGGGGGATCAGCCCCAGCATTTT.

The V call is TRBV5-1, the J call TRBJ2-5; a possible D gene is TRBD1 (6 bases). Germline V gives CDR1 SGHRS, CDR2 YFSETQ. The CDR3 has 18 residues. With 4 bases removed from V and 5 bases from J, the gap between germline ends came to 27 bases. For the CDR3, the DNA is TGCGCCAGCAGCAGGAAGGGGGAGCGGCTCCTAGTCGGGGAGACCCAGTACTTC. Amino acids: CASSRKGERLLVGETQYF.

The V gene is TRBV4-1, the J gene TRBJ2-7; 7 nucleotides agree with TRBD2. In germline, CDR1 is MGHRA, CDR2 YSYEKL. The CDR3 contains 15 residues. Germline trimming cut 5 bases from V and 1 base from J; bases unmatched to any gene: 8. Here the CDR3 DNA reads TGCGCCAGCAGCGTGACGTGGGAGGGTTCCTACGAGCAGTACTTC. Its protein product is CASSVTWEGSYEQYF.

This clone came up once. The chain has TRBV9 and TRBJ2-3; 8 bases fit TRBD2. The V and J ends lost 4 bases and 2 bases, in that order; junction bases with no gene match: 12. The CDR3 has 17 residues. CDR1 and CDR2 (germline): SGDLS, YYNGEE. This chain's CDR3 is CASSPRPVAGLTDTQYF. The DNA for the CDR3 is TGTGCCAGCAGCCCCCGTCCGGTAGCGGGGCTCACAGATACGCAGTATTTT.

V is TRBV6-5 and J is TRBJ2-3, with 9 bases identical to TRBD1. After removal of 6 bases from V and 2 bases from J, the junction contained 6 bases not matched to a gene. Germline CDR1 and CDR2: MNHEY and SVGAGI. The CDR3 has 15 amino acids. CDR3 amino acids: CASSWGTGYTDTQYF. CDR3 sequence (DNA): TGTGCCAGCAGCTGGGGGACAGGGTACACAGATACGCAGTATTTT.

This clone came up once. The chain joins TRBV9 to TRBJ2-1, with 10 bases matching TRBD2. The CDR3 loop spans 18 amino acids. The V and J ends lost 6 bases and 6 bases, in that order; junction bases with no gene match: 18. In germline, CDR1 is SGDLS, CDR2 YYNGEE. The CDR3 spells CASTPKRGGVGGVNEQFF. The CDR3 coding sequence is TGTGCCAGCACACCCAAGCGGGGGGGCGTGGGAGGGGTCAATGAGCAGTTCTTC.

The chain employs TRBV9 and TRBJ1-1, with a possible D match to TRBD1 (6 bases). V shed 4 bases and J shed 6 bases, with 22 bases lying between them. The length of the CDR3 is 16 residues. CDR1 is SGDLS and CDR2 is YYNGEE in the germline V gene. CDR3 in amino acids: CASSPYDRRGEAEAFF. In nucleotides, the CDR3 is TGTGCCAGCAGCCCGTATGACAGGCGGGGGGAGGCTGAAGCTTTCTTT.

This chain connects TRBV27 to TRBJ2-7; possibly TRBD2 for D (6 bases). The germline CDR1 and CDR2 sequences are MNHEY and SMNVEV (reference sequence). There are 16 residues in the CDR3. V was shortened by 3 bases and J by 3 bases, with 18 bases between the two germline ends. The CDR3: CASSFSAGPRSYEQYF. CDR3 coding DNA: TGTGCCAGCAGTTTTTCCGCGGGGCCCCGAAGCTACGAGCAGTACTTC.

The gene calls are TRBV7-2 and TRBJ2-1; tentatively, D is TRBD1 (6 bases). V shed 3 bases and J shed 5 bases, with 14 bases lying between them. The CDR3 totals 15 residues. CDR1 and CDR2 (germline): SGHTA, FQGNSA. CDR3 protein: CASSFTGTLHNEQFF. As DNA, the CDR3 is TGTGCCAGCAGCTTCACAGGGACCCTCCACAATGAGCAGTTCTTC.

The rearrangement uses TRBV30 and TRBJ1-3; D not resolved. Trimming shortened V by 1 base and J by 11 bases, and 9 bases separated the two germline ends. Germline V lookup: CDR1 GTSNPN, CDR2 SVGIG (reference sequence). The CDR3 extends over 11 amino acids. DNA for the CDR3: TGTGCCTGGAGTGATGGAGGAGCCATATATTTT. Protein sequence: CAWSDGGAIYF.